The 18 T cell receptor beta chains reported below all come from one sample, sequenced in a study of OX40 agonist ivuxolimab in advanced cancers. The protocol was immunoSEQ multiplex PCR, while the TCRdb copy is restricted to in-frame clones and leaves out a portion. In the table there are 65,000 to 95,000 clones, about nine tenths of which are singletons. Specimen: CD4+ or CD8+ T cells sorted from blood, collected in a trial of the OX40 agonist ivuxolimab. The receptor set was obtained from an adult with an advanced solid tumor such as melanoma, head and neck, liver or kidney cancer.

The chain is built from TRBV6-5 and TRBJ1-4; TRBD1 matches at 8 bases. The CDR3 extends over 12 amino acids. Germline V CDR1 and CDR2: MNHEY, SVGAGI. Unmatched junction bases numbered 1, after V lost 8 bases and J lost 5 bases. The CDR3 DNA reads as TGTGCCAGCGGGACAGGAAATGAAAAACTGTTTTTT. Its translation: CASGTGNEKLFF.

Only a few counts were recorded for this clone. The J gene is TRBJ2-1, the V gene TRBV4-1; the D is unclear. CDR3 length equals 12 residues. Trimming shortened V by 7 bases and J by 4 bases, and 8 bases separated the two germline ends. The germline CDR1 and CDR2 sequences are MGHRA and YSYEKL. The CDR3 DNA reads as TGCGCCAGCACCCTAGATTACAATGAGCAGTTCTTC. This encodes CASTLDYNEQFF.

The V gene is TRBV6-5, the J gene TRBJ2-7; 8 bases agree with TRBD2. The CDR3 runs to 14 residues. The trim removed 5 bases at V and 2 bases at J, leaving 5 bases unmatched. Germline V CDR1 and CDR2: MNHEY, SVGAGI. CDR3 in amino acids: CASSPLAGTYEQYF. Written as DNA, the CDR3 is TGTGCCAGCAGTCCGTTAGCGGGAACCTACGAGCAGTACTTC.

The chain carries TRBV19 and TRBJ2-6; no reliable D call. The CDR3 is 15 residues long. Germline V gives CDR1 LNHDA, CDR2 SQIVND (reference sequence). Trimming pared 8 bases from V and 1 base from J, leaving 12 bases between. As DNA, the CDR3 is TGTGCCAGTCAGATCCAGGTTTCTGGGGCCAACGTCCTGACTTTC. Translating gives CASQIQVSGANVLTF.

This chain's CDR3 is CASRLGGSSYEQYF. The CDR3 region has the DNA TGTGCCAGCAGGCTGGGGGGGAGCTCCTACGAGCAGTACTTC. V gene TRBV18 combines with J gene TRBJ2-7, with TRBD2 matching over 7 bases. From germline, CDR1 is KGHSH and CDR2 LQKENI. Trimming cost V 8 bases and J 0 bases; bases outside gene matches: 7. The CDR3 is 14 residues long.

The chain carries TRBV5-1 and TRBJ2-2; no definite D call. Germline CDR1 SGHRS, CDR2 YFSETQ. Trimming removed 1 base from V and 6 bases from J, with 13 bases in between. The CDR3 is 15 residues long. The CDR3 spells CASSLRILGSGELFF. The CDR3 DNA follows: TGCGCCAGCAGCTTGCGAATCCTCGGTTCCGGGGAGCTGTTTTTT.

For the CDR3, the DNA is TGTGCCAGCAGGGGTGGGACAGGGGGCCCCTACGAGCAGTACTTC. Translation gives CASRGGTGGPYEQYF. The chain carries TRBV7-9 and TRBJ2-7; TRBD1 matches 12 bases. In germline, CDR1 is SEHNR, CDR2 FQNEAQ (reference sequence). The CDR3 loop spans 15 amino acids. V was pared by 6 bases and J by 2 bases, with 5 bases of the junction left unmatched.

The chain uses TRBV28 and TRBJ2-3; no clear D. The CDR3 is 15 amino acids. The V gene lost 8 bases and the J gene lost 2 bases, with 17 bases spanning the gap. The germline gives CDR1 MDHEN, CDR2 SYDVKM. The CDR3: CASGPPRVFTDTQYF. The CDR3 DNA reads as TGTGCCAGCGGCCCCCCCAGAGTGTTCACAGATACGCAGTATTTT.

Here the CDR3 reads CASSLETRDVNIQYF. In nucleotides, the CDR3 is TGTGCCAGCAGCTTAGAGACCAGGGATGTGAACATTCAGTACTTC. The chain employs TRBV11-2 and TRBJ2-4; a possible D gene is TRBD1 (5 bases). V was pared by 0 bases and J by 7 bases, with 13 bases between. CDR3 length equals 15 residues. CDR1 is SGHAT and CDR2 is FQNNGV in the germline V gene.

The chain recombines TRBV10-3 with TRBJ2-5, with D hard to call. Looked up from germline, CDR1 is ENHRY and CDR2 is SYGVKD. V dropped 3 bases and J dropped 3 bases, with 11 bases sitting between them. This CDR3 has 14 amino acids. The CDR3 is CAISDSVGKETQYF. The DNA of the CDR3 is TGTGCCATCAGTGATTCGGTAGGGAAAGAGACCCAGTACTTC.

V gene TRBV6-6 combines with J gene TRBJ1-5; possibly TRBD1 for D (5 bases). The CDR3 totals 15 residues. V lost 4 bases and J lost 5, with 15 bases in between. Per the germline V gene, CDR1 is MNHNY and CDR2 is SVGAGI (reference sequence). The CDR3 region is CASSFWGGVDQPQHF. As DNA, the CDR3 is TGTGCCAGCAGTTTTTGGGGGGGGGTGGATCAGCCCCAGCATTTT.

The chain couples TRBV11-1 to TRBJ1-1, with D possibly matching TRBD1 (5 bases). CDR3 length equals 15 residues. Germline loops: CDR1 SGHAT, CDR2 FQDESV (reference sequence). Deletions cut 5 bases from V and 1 base from J, with 14 bases between. CDR3 protein: CASSDRGVRNTEAFF. The CDR3 DNA follows: TGTGCCAGCAGCGACCGGGGGGTGCGGAACACTGAAGCTTTCTTT.

V is TRBV19 and J is TRBJ1-3, with unresolved D. CDR1 is LNHDA and CDR2 is SQIVND in the germline V gene (reference sequence). Trimming left V 3 bases short and J 4 bases short, with 7 bases between. CDR3 length: 13 amino acids. For the CDR3, the DNA is TGTGCCAGTAGTATGAAGCGGGGAAACACCATATATTTT. Translating gives CASSMKRGNTIYF.

The chain employs TRBV4-2 and TRBJ1-2, with a tentative D call TRBD1 (5 bases). The CDR3 loop spans 12 amino acids. Trimming removed 2 bases from V and 6 bases from J, with 7 bases in between. Germline CDR1 reads LGHNA; CDR2 reads YNFKEQ. The CDR3 loop reads CASSQPTDGYTF. The CDR3 nucleotides read TGTGCCAGCAGCCAACCGACAGATGGCTACACCTTC.

V gene TRBV2 combines with J gene TRBJ1-2, with TRBD1 matching over 7 bases. This CDR3 spans 13 amino acids. Germline CDR1 and CDR2: SNHLY and FYNNEI. V was pared by 3 bases and J by 8 bases, with 6 bases of the junction left unmatched. The CDR3 bases are TGTGCCAGCAGTGATAGGGGGCACATCGGCTACACCTTC. Amino acid sequence: CASSDRGHIGYTF.

This clone came up a few times. The CDR3 nucleotides are TGTGCCAGCAATACACAGGGGGACGGGGAGCTGTTTTTT. Translating gives CASNTQGDGELFF. This chain joins TRBV6-5 and TRBJ2-2; 8 nucleotides match TRBD1. This CDR3 comprises 13 residues. Germline-derived CDR1 and CDR2 are MNHEY and SVGAGI. V was pared by 7 bases and J by 7 bases, with 5 bases of the junction left unmatched.

The chain links TRBV7-2 to TRBJ1-5, with D uncertain. Germline values: CDR1 SGHTA, CDR2 FQGNSA. CDR3 size: 15 residues. V was trimmed by 5 bases and J by 3 bases, leaving 14 bases between them. In DNA, the CDR3 is TGTGCCAGCAGCATGCTTGTCGGACCCAATCAGCCCCAGCATTTT. Translated, it gives CASSMLVGPNQPQHF.

The chain joins TRBV10-3 to TRBJ1-4; D uncertain. Germline V lookup: CDR1 ENHRY, CDR2 SYGVKD. Between the trimmed V and J ends, which lost 5 bases and 2 bases, there was a span of 9 bases. The CDR3 has 14 amino acids. This chain's CDR3 is CAISSTTTNEKLFF. CDR3 nucleotides: TGTGCCATCAGTTCCACGACCACTAATGAAAAACTGTTTTTT.